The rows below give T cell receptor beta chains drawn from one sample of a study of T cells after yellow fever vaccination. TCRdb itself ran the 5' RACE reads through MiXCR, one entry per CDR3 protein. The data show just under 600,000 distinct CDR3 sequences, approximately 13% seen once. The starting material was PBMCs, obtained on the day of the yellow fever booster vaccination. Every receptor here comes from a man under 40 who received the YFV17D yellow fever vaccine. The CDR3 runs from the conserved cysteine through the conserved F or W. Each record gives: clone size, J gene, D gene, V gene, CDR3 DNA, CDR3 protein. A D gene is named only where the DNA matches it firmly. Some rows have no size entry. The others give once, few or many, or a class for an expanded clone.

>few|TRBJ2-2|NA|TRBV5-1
TGCGCCAGCAGCCGGGACGGGGTCGGGGAGCTGTTTTTT
CASSRDGVGELFF
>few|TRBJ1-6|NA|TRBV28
TGTGCCAGCAGTAAAACCGGACCCCTCTATAATTCACCCCTCCACTTT
CASSKTGPLYNSPLHF
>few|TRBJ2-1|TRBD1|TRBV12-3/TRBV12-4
TGTGCCAGCAGATCGGACAGGGGATGGAATGAGCAGTTCTTC
CASRSDRGWNEQFF
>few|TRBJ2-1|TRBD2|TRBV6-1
TGTGCCAGCAGTCGTAGCGGGAGTCCCTACAATGAGCAGTTCTTC
CASSRSGSPYNEQFF
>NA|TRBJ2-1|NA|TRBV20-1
TGCAGTGTATTTTCCCGTAGGGTCCAGCGGGCCACCAATGAGCAGTTCTTC
CSVFSRRVQRATNEQFF
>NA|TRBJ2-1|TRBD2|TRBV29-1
TGCAGCGTACAAGCGGGAGTCGTCAATGAGCAGTTCTTC
CSVQAGVVNEQFF
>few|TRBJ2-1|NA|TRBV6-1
TGTGCCAGCAGGGACTGGACTACACCTTCCAATGAGCAGTTCTTC
CASRDWTTPSNEQFF
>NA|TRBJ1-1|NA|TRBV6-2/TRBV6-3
TGTGCCAGCATTAGGAGGGGGAGGGACCCTGAAGCTTTCTTT
CASIRRGRDPEAFF
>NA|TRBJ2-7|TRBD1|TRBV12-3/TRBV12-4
TGTGCCAGCAGGGGGACAGGGCGACTCGAGCAGTACTTC
CASRGTGRLEQYF
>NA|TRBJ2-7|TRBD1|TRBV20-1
TGCAGTGCTAGAGTAGGACAGGGGGCTTACGAGCAGTACTTC
CSARVGQGAYEQYF
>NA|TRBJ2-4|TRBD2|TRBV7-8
TGTGCCAGTAGCGGGGAACTAGCCAAAAACATTCAGTACTTC
CASSGELAKNIQYF
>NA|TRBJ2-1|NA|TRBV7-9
TGTGCCAGCAGCTTTGAGCTACCAACCTACAATGAGCAGTTCTTC
CASSFELPTYNEQFF
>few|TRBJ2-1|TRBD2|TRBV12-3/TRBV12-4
TGTGCCAGCAGCACGCGAGGACTAGCGGGAGGGTTTTACAATGAGCAGTTCTTC
CASSTRGLAGGFYNEQFF
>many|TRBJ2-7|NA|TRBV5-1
TGCGCCAGCAGCCCTGGACAAGAGCAGTACTTC
CASSPGQEQYF
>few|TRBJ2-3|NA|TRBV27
TGTGCCAGCAGCCTGATCGGGAGTTCCAGCACAGATACGCAGTATTTT
CASSLIGSSSTDTQYF
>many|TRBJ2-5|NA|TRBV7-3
TGTGCCAGCGCCCGGTCAGCCCAAGAGACCCAGTACTTC
CASARSAQETQYF
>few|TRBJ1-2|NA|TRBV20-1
TGCAGTGCTAGAATCTACCCGGGACAAGTCTATGGCTACACCTTC
CSARIYPGQVYGYTF
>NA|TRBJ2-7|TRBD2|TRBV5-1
TGCGCCAGCAGCTGGGGACTAGCGGCGGGGGAGCAGTACTTC
CASSWGLAAGEQYF
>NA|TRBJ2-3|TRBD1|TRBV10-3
TGTGCCATCAGTAGTGGGACAGGAGGGGATACGCAGTATTTT
CAISSGTGGDTQYF
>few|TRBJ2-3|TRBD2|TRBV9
TGTGCCAGCAGCACCCGGGGGGGCGAGGCAGATACGCAGTATTTT
CASSTRGGEADTQYF
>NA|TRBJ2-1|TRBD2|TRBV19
TGTGCCAGTAGGTTAGCGGGAGGGCCCATGACAAATGAGCAGTTCTTC
CASRLAGGPMTNEQFF
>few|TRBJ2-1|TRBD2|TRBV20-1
TGCAGTGCTAGACGAGGGATAGCGGGAGGGTTCGATGAGCAGTTCTTC
CSARRGIAGGFDEQFF
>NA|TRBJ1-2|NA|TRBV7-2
TGTGCCAGCAGCCCTCATCAAGGCCCCAGGGGCTATGGCTACACCTTC
CASSPHQGPRGYGYTF
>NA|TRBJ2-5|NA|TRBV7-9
TGTGCCAGCAGCTTAATCGCCAGGGTCCAAGAGACCCAGTACTTC
CASSLIARVQETQYF
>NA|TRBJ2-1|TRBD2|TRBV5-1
TGCGCCAGCAGCGTCGAGCGGGGGGTTTACAATGAGCAGTTCTTC
CASSVERGVYNEQFF
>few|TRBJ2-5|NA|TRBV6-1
TGTGCCAGCAGTGGATACAGGGAGACCCAGTACTTC
CASSGYRETQYF
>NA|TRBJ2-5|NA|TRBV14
TGTGCCAGCAGCCCAGGACCCGACCTCTCCCAGTACTTC
CASSPGPDLSQYF
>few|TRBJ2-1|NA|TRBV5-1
TGCGCCAGCAGCACACAGGAGGTCAATGAGCAGTTCTTC
CASSTQEVNEQFF
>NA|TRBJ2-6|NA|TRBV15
TGTGCCACCAGCAGAGGGGTTGGGGCCAACGTCCTGACTTTC
CATSRGVGANVLTF
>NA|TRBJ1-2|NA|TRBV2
TGTGCCAGCATTAAACAGGAGCTTAACTATGGCTACACCTTC
CASIKQELNYGYTF